What follows describes a single TCR beta chain. Additional DNA sequences in this sample encode the identical CDR3. The sample is drawn from a study of T cell changes during pregnancy in multiple sclerosis. Germline V CDR1 and CDR2: SQVTM, ANQGSEA. The CDR3 has 14 residues. V was pared by 0 bases and J by 2 bases, with 11 bases between. Here immunoSEQ multiplex PCR was the method, and the copy in TCRdb shows in-frame clones only, minus some. Of more than 30,000 clones listed, approximately 92% are singletons. The sample comprised PBMCs (not recorded whether the cells were cultured). The sequence came from a female donor with multiple sclerosis, enrolled in a pregnancy study. This sequence joins TRBV29-1 and TRBJ2-7; either TRBD1 or TRBD2 may supply D (6 bases each). As DNA, the CDR3 is TGCAGCGTTGAAGAAGGAGGGACAACCTACGAGCAGTACTTC. Its translation is CSVEEGGTTYEQYF.